The entry below gives a single TCR beta chain sequence along with its context. Antigen specificity is unknown. Generated by immunoSEQ multiplex PCR, the TCRdb table keeps only in-frame clones and is missing some. The sample yields under 250,000 clones, about three quarters seen once. The ends lost 6 bases at V and 2 bases at J; junction bases unmatched: 5. The CDR3 runs to 15 residues. Germline V gives CDR1 MNHEY, CDR2 SMNVEV (reference sequence). While the first cohort had some 700 subjects, the donors belonged to the separate validation cohort of roughly 120 subjects. The data stem from a study of cytomegalovirus exposure and HLA in healthy donors. Study-level points and caveats: For cytomegalovirus status, the classifier reportedly gave diagnoses with high specificity and sensitivity.

The genes are TRBV27 and TRBJ2-5; 11 nucleotides line up with TRBD2. Input material: PBMCs. This TCR was recovered from a woman in her twenties or thirties in good health and CMV-seronegative. The CDR3 DNA reads as TGTGCCAGCAGCCAATTAGCGGGGGGGCAAGAGACCCAGTACTTC. This codes for CASSQLAGGQETQYF.